This T cell receptor beta chain was sequenced during a study of blood T cell repertoires in COVID-19. Repertoires were generated with immunoSEQ multiplex PCR, while TCRdb's copy carries only in-frame clones and drops some. The table shows 15,000 to 20,000 clones, with roughly 93% occurring only once. With 3 bases clipped from V and 5 bases from J, the junction kept 14 bases outside the gene matches. Germline V CDR1 and CDR2: SGHVS, FQNEAQ. CDR3 length equals 18 residues. This receptor was obtained from a human donor in a cohort sampled during active COVID-19. J is TRBJ2-1 and V is TRBV7-8, with 9 bases fitting TRBD1. What was sequenced was peripheral blood. CDR3 sequence: CASSFRIRGQGVNNEQFF. The DNA of the CDR3 is TGTGCCAGCAGCTTTCGAATTAGGGGACAGGGTGTGAACAATGAGCAGTTCTTC.